The rows below give T cell receptor beta chains drawn from one sample of a study of blood T cell repertoires in COVID-19. Profiling relied on immunoSEQ multiplex PCR, and the TCRdb table lists in-frame clones only, not all of them. The sample gives 150,000 to 200,000 clones, approximately 88% of which show up once; around 6.3% is in the top ten. Sequences were obtained from peripheral blood. Receptor source: a woman aged 40 to 50 with COVID-19, enrolled during active disease. Each CDR3 is given with its conserved first and last residue. A D gene is named only where the DNA matches it firmly. A row's size may be missing; if present it is once, few, many or a size class.

v_call	clone_size	j_call	d_call	cdr3_nt	cdr3_aa
TRBV5-6	-	TRBJ2-5	-	TGTGCCAGCAGCTTGGTCCAGGAAGAGACCCAGTACTTC	CASSLVQEETQYF
TRBV7-3	-	TRBJ1-1	-	TGTGCCAGCAGCTTAACCGACACTGAAGCTTTCTTT	CASSLTDTEAFF
TRBV2	-	TRBJ1-1	TRBD1	TGTGCCAGCAGGGAAACAGGGGGCGGGACTGAAGCTTTCTTT	CASRETGGGTEAFF
TRBV27	-	TRBJ1-5	-	TGTGCCAGCAGTTTTCGAGGGCCCACATATAGCAATCAGCCCCAGCATTTT	CASSFRGPTYSNQPQHF
TRBV29-1	-	TRBJ1-4	-	TGCAGCGTTGTAGGCGCGACAGGACCCTTTAAACTGTTTTTT	CSVVGATGPFKLFF
TRBV7-2	-	TRBJ2-3	-	TGTGCCAGCAGCTTAGTAGGGGGGGCAGATACGCAGTATTTT	CASSLVGGADTQYF
TRBV7-2	-	TRBJ2-1	TRBD2	TGTGCCAGCAGCTTAGGGCTAGCGGGCCAGTTCTTC	CASSLGLAGQFF
TRBV5-4	-	TRBJ1-6	TRBD1	TGTGCCAGCAGCTTGACAGGGGTGAATAATTCACCCCTCCACTTT	CASSLTGVNNSPLHF
TRBV19	-	TRBJ1-1	TRBD1	TGTGCCAGTAGTACCCGGACAGGGGGGACGACTGAAGCTTTCTTT	CASSTRTGGTTEAFF
TRBV11-2	-	TRBJ1-5	-	TGTGCCAGCACCACCCGGAGGGATCAGCCCCAGCATTTT	CASTTRRDQPQHF
TRBV7-9	-	TRBJ1-3	-	TGTGCCAGCAGCGCATCAGGCGGGCCCTCCTTT	CASSASGGPSF
TRBV28	-	TRBJ1-5	-	TGTGCCAGCAGTTTACTGGGGGCGCAGCCCCAGCATTTT	CASSLLGAQPQHF
TRBV12-5	-	TRBJ1-2	TRBD1	TGTGCTAGTGGTTTGGAGTTGAGACAGGGGATCGGCTACACCTTC	CASGLELRQGIGYTF
TRBV27	-	TRBJ1-5	-	TGTGCCAGCAGTTTGCAGGGAAGAGTCAATCAGCCCCAGCATTTT	CASSLQGRVNQPQHF
TRBV24-1	-	TRBJ2-1	TRBD1	TGTGCCACCATGACAGGGGGCGCGGGATACAATGAGCAGTTCTTC	CATMTGGAGYNEQFF
TRBV9	-	TRBJ2-7	-	TGTGCCAGCGCGCGGTCCGGGGGTTCCTACGAGCAGTACTTC	CASARSGGSYEQYF
TRBV7-9	-	TRBJ2-7	-	TGTGCCAGCAGCTTAGCTTGGGGGGACGAGCAGTACTTC	CASSLAWGDEQYF
TRBV5-4	-	TRBJ1-2	TRBD1	TGTGCCAGCAGCTCCCGACAGGGTAACTATGGCTACACCTTC	CASSSRQGNYGYTF
TRBV5-1	-	TRBJ2-1	TRBD2	TGCGCCAGCAAAGTGAGGGGACTAGCGGGGTCCTGGGCCTCCAATGAGCAGTTCTTC	CASKVRGLAGSWASNEQFF
TRBV5-4	-	TRBJ2-3	TRBD2	TGTGCCAGCAGCTTGGATTCAGCGGGGAAGTATTTT	CASSLDSAGKYF
TRBV19	-	TRBJ1-1	TRBD1	TGTGCCAGTAGTGCTTACTCGACAGGGATTAACACTGAAGCTTTCTTT	CASSAYSTGINTEAFF
TRBV10-1	-	TRBJ2-5	-	TGCGCCAGCAGTGTCGGACTCCAAGAGACCCAGTACTTC	CASSVGLQETQYF
TRBV27	once	TRBJ2-3	-	TGTGCCAGCAGTCGCGGATCTGGCACAGATACGCAGTATTTT	CASSRGSGTDTQYF
TRBV6-1	-	TRBJ1-4	TRBD1	TGTGCCAGCAGTGAAAGGGACAGTACGAATGAAAAACTGTTTTTT	CASSERDSTNEKLFF
TRBV5-5	-	TRBJ2-1	-	TGTGCCAGCAGCTTGGCGGGTAATGAGCAGTTCTTC	CASSLAGNEQFF
TRBV20-1	-	TRBJ1-1	-	TGCAGTGCTCCCCTCGACACTGAAGCTTTCTTT	CSAPLDTEAFF
TRBV25-1	-	TRBJ1-3	-	TGTGCCAGCAGTGAACCGTACAGCTCTGGAAACACCATATATTTT	CASSEPYSSGNTIYF
TRBV27	-	TRBJ1-2	-	TGTGCCAGCAGCCGGGACACGAGATATGGCTACACCTTC	CASSRDTRYGYTF
TRBV5-5	once	TRBJ2-7	TRBD1	TGTGCCAGCAGCTTGACAGGGGGTTCTTCCGAGCAGTACTTC	CASSLTGGSSEQYF
TRBV5-1	-	TRBJ2-2	TRBD2	TGCGCCAGCAGCTACGGGGGGACGAGCCAGGCCGGGGAGCTGTTTTTT	CASSYGGTSQAGELFF
TRBV28	-	TRBJ2-1	-	TGTGCCAGCAGTTTGACAAGAACTGGCGTTAGCTCCTACAATGAGCAGTTCTTC	CASSLTRTGVSSYNEQFF
TRBV19	-	TRBJ1-1	-	TGTGCCAGTAGTATGGGTGAGGGGAGGGGAATGAACACTGAAGCTTTCTTT	CASSMGEGRGMNTEAFF
TRBV6-5	-	TRBJ1-2	-	TGTGCCAGCAGTTGGGGGGGGTACTATGGCTACACCTTC	CASSWGGYYGYTF
TRBV5-1	-	TRBJ2-2	-	TGCGCCAGCAGCTTGATGCGGGACACCGGGGAGCTGTTTTTT	CASSLMRDTGELFF
TRBV2	-	TRBJ2-3	-	TGTGCCAGCAGTGAAGGGGCAGGGGGCACAGATACGCAGTATTTT	CASSEGAGGTDTQYF
TRBV28	once	TRBJ1-1	TRBD1	TGTGCCAGCAGTGGACAGGGATGGACTGAAGCTTTCTTT	CASSGQGWTEAFF
TRBV7-2	few	TRBJ1-6	-	TGTGCCAGCAGCTTAGGCGAACAGACTAATTCACCCCTCCACTTT	CASSLGEQTNSPLHF
TRBV19	-	TRBJ2-7	TRBD1	TGTGCCAGTAGTTTGGGGACAGGGGCCCTTTACGAGCAGTACTTC	CASSLGTGALYEQYF
TRBV19	-	TRBJ1-5	TRBD1	TGTGCCAGTAGTTCCTGGGACAGGCCGGTTAGCAATCAGCCCCAGCATTTT	CASSSWDRPVSNQPQHF
TRBV24-1	-	TRBJ1-5	TRBD1	TGTGCCACCAGTGGGTACAGGGGAAGGTTTCAGCCCCAGCATTTT	CATSGYRGRFQPQHF
TRBV5-1	-	TRBJ2-3	-	TGCGCCAGCAGCTTGGTTACCCAGAGCACAGATACGCAGTATTTT	CASSLVTQSTDTQYF
TRBV7-3	-	TRBJ2-2	-	TGTGCCAGCAGCCCCCTACGGAACACCGGGGAGCTGTTTTTT	CASSPLRNTGELFF
TRBV27	-	TRBJ1-1	TRBD1	TGTGCCAGCAGTTTAAAATCCCCGGGACAGGGGGAAACTTTCTTT	CASSLKSPGQGETFF
TRBV28	-	TRBJ2-7	-	TGTGCCAGCAGTTTATCAGCGTCCGTCTCCTACGAGCAGTACTTC	CASSLSASVSYEQYF